The TCR beta chain under discussion was sequenced for a study of CD8+ T cells in alopecia areata. The wider study: Those receiving the skin were approximately 6-10-week-old female C3H/HeJ mice, whose grafts came from 6-12-month-old C3H/HeJ donors with spontaneous alopecia.

Study results and caveats: Normal scalp showed lower clonality than lesional scalp, especially alopecia totalis/universalis. Scalp data also include sequences from resident alphabeta T cells of normal skin.

This CDR3 spans 14 amino acids. The germline V gene encodes CDR1 NNHDY and CDR2 SYVADS. Trimming removed 1 base at V and 3 bases at J, with 9 bases between. This clone was recorded at least ten times. Its antigen is as yet unknown. Germline and genes here are mouse. The read finishes 4 residues shy of the CDR3 end, and the germline J gene is used to complete it. cDNA prepared by RNA extraction and subsequent reverse transcription served as the template for sequencing. Sequencing used immunoSEQ multiplex PCR; TCRdb keeps in-frame clones, though not all of them. The sample offers over 100,000 clones and no singletons, the top ten holding less than 20%.

Sequencing used lesional skin. This rearrangement joins TRBV13-3 to TRBJ2-3; D is unresolved. This TCR came from a C3H/HeJ mouse with alopecia areata. The strain's MHC haplotype is H2-k. Partial CDR3 DNA: TGTGCCAGCAGTGATTTCACTGAAGCAGAA. Residues: CASSDFTEAE. The complete CDR3 protein is CASSDFTEAETLYF.